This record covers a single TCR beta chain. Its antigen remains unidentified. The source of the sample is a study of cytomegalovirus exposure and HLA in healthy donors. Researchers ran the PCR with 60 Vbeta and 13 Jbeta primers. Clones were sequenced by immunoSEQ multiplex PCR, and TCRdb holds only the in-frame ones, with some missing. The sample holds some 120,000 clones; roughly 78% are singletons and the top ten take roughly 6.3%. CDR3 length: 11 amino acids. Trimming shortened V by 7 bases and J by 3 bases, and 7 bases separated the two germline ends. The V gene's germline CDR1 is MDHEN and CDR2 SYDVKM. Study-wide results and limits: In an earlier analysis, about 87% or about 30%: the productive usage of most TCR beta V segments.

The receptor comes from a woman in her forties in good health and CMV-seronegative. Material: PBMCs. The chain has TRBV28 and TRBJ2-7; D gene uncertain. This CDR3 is CASTTNYEQYF. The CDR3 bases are TGTGCCAGCACCACTAACTACGAGCAGTACTTC.